These 10 T cell receptor beta chains originate from one sample sequenced in a study of cytomegalovirus exposure and HLA in healthy donors (dated by TCRdb to the late 2010s). The receptor library was made with the immunoSEQ multiplex PCR assay. For the multiplex PCR, a mixture combining 60 forward primers for TCR Vbeta segments and 13 reverse primers for TCR Jbeta segments was used. The immuneACCESS repertoire file appears here via TCRdb, limited to in-frame rearrangements. These files lack a portion of the clones; in checked studies, under half of the deficit traces to unresolved V genes, and the cause of the others is not known. This sample lists 90,000 to 95,000 clones; 70% to 90% were detected once. The biggest ten clones account for 2% to 2.5% of the sample. Sequenced input: PBMCs. All receptors come from a man aged 18 to 29 in good health and CMV-seronegative.

Turning to this clone: Other DNA sequences from this sample encode an identical CDR3 as well. The genes are TRBV27 and TRBJ1-5; 8 bases agree with TRBD1. The CDR3 totals 14 residues. Germline V gives CDR1 MNHEY, CDR2 SMNVEV (reference sequence). J was trimmed by 5 bases and V by 2 bases; bases with no gene match: 2. DNA of the CDR3: TGTGCCAGCAGTTTACAGGGGGCCCATCAGCCCCAGCATTTT. It specifies CASSLQGAHQPQHF.

In regard to this clone: One end of the junction varies from germline; a read error may be responsible. The chain uses TRBV6-5 and TRBJ1-1, with unresolved D. Germline CDR1 is MNHEY and CDR2 is SVGAGI. CDR3 length equals 13 residues. This chain's CDR3 is CASSLGVTTEAFF. Written as DNA, the CDR3 is TGTGCCAGCAGCCTTGGGGTGACTACTGAGGCTTTCTTT.

The chain has TRBV11-2 and TRBJ2-3; D perhaps matches TRBD2 (5 bases). V was clipped by 3 bases and J by 1 base, with 8 bases between them. The CDR3 runs to 14 residues. The germline V gene encodes CDR1 SGHAT and CDR2 FQNNGV. This CDR3 is CASSFGAGTDTQYF. DNA for the CDR3: TGTGCCAGCAGCTTCGGAGCGGGCACAGATACGCAGTATTTT.

This clone was picked up a small number of times. The V and J genes are TRBV5-3 and TRBJ2-1; no firm D call. TRBV5-3 counts as an open reading frame of uncertain function. The CDR3 spans 16 residues. V was shortened by 2 bases and J by 6 bases, with 18 bases between the two germline ends. Here the CDR3 DNA reads TGTGCCAGAAGCTTTAATATAGTGGGCCAGGCCAATGAGCAGTTCTTC. Translating gives CARSFNIVGQANEQFF.

The CDR3 sequence is CASSSFQETQYF. The CDR3 DNA reads TGCGCCAGCAGCTCGTTTCAAGAGACCCAGTACTTC. The chain carries TRBV5-1 and TRBJ2-5; D not resolved. Trimming cost V 3 bases and J 2 bases, with 5 bases left between them. The CDR3 is 12 amino acids. CDR1 SGHRS and CDR2 YFSETQ come from the germline V gene.

V and J are TRBV18 and TRBJ2-3, with D possibly matching TRBD2 (6 bases). Germline V gives CDR1 KGHSH, CDR2 LQKENI. The V and J ends lost 3 bases and 5 bases respectively, with 18 bases between them. The CDR3 consists of 16 residues. CDR3 sequence (DNA): TGTGCCAGCTCACCCCCGGGACTTTTACGGGAAGATACGCAGTATTTT. It yields the protein CASSPPGLLREDTQYF. Complete variable domain (other parts from reference TRBV18 and TRBJ2-3): NAGVMQNPRHLVRRRGQEARLRCSPMKGHSHVYWYRQLPEEGLKFMVYLQKENIIDESGMPKERFSAEFPKEGPSILRIQQVVRGDSAAYFCASSPPGLLREDTQYFGPGTRLTVL.

This clone appeared once. The V and J genes are TRBV2 and TRBJ2-5; D ambiguous. The DNA end is more similar to TRBJ2-7, so the J call may be wrong. CDR3 length: 14 amino acids. Per germline, CDR1 SNHLY and CDR2 FYNNEI. The CDR3 nucleotides are TGTGCCAGCAGTGATCCCGACACCTCCTACGAGCAGTACTTC. Its translation is CASSDPDTSYEQYF.

V gene TRBV7-8 combines with J gene TRBJ1-5; 7 nucleotides align to TRBD1. The trim removed 3 bases at V and 6 bases at J, leaving 5 bases unmatched. Germline V CDR1 and CDR2: SGHVS, FQNEAQ. CDR3 length: 14 residues. The CDR3 here is CASSFRGARQPQHF. The CDR3 nucleotides are TGTGCCAGCAGCTTCAGGGGGGCGCGTCAGCCCCAGCATTTT.

This chain uses TRBV5-6 with TRBJ2-7; unclear D gene. The V gene's germline CDR1 is SGHDT and CDR2 YYEEEE. The V end was cut by 2 bases, the J end by 4 bases, with 4 bases between. CDR3 size: 11 residues. CDR3 protein: CASSFGYEQYF. The CDR3 region has the DNA TGTGCCAGCAGCTTCGGGTACGAGCAGTACTTC.

The chain uses TRBV19 and TRBJ2-7; D perhaps matches TRBD2 (5 bases). This CDR3 is 15 amino acids long. Looked up from germline, CDR1 is LNHDA and CDR2 is SQIVND (reference sequence). V was trimmed by 3 bases and J by 2 bases, leaving 14 bases between them. The CDR3 DNA reads as TGTGCCAGTAGTATCTCGGGGTTTGCCGCCTACGAGCAGTACTTC. The encoded protein is CASSISGFAAYEQYF.